This T cell receptor beta chain was identified during a study of blood T cell repertoires in COVID-19. The method was immunoSEQ multiplex PCR; TCRdb's version includes in-frame clones alone and lacks a portion of them. The table shows about 240,000 clones, with 87% occurring only once. Across about two dozen US areas, participants ranged in age from 18 to 89 years. This receptor was taken from a woman aged 30 to 39 with acute COVID-19. Material: PBMCs or T cells enriched from blood (not recorded which).

CDR3 nucleotide sequence: TGTGCCAGCAGCCCCAGGGGGCGCGGTGAAAAACTGTTTTTT. As protein: CASSPRGRGEKLFF. The chain links TRBV7-9 to TRBJ1-4; 8 bases map to TRBD1. This CDR3 is 14 amino acids long. CDR1 and CDR2 (germline): SEHNR, FQNEAQ (reference sequence). V lost 5 bases and J lost 7; bases outside the gene matches: 6.